These T cell receptor beta chains were read from a single sample in a study of Ad26.COV2.S vaccination and SARS-CoV-2 variants. Produced via immunoSEQ multiplex PCR; TCRdb's table is partial and in-frame only. The sample contains roughly 150,000 clones, 80% to 90% of which appear only once. Sequenced here: peripheral blood, sampled after recovery from COVID-19. These receptors originate from a human donor who had recovered from COVID-19. The CDR3 runs from the conserved cysteine through the conserved F or W. The D gene is left open where the match is weak. Clone size is stated in some rows and not others, as once, few, many or a class when expanded.

clone size: -; D gene: TRBD1; J gene: TRBJ2-3; V gene: TRBV19; CDR3 length: 16; CDR3 protein: CASSIGTGKRPDTQYF; CDR3 DNA: TGTGCCAGTAGTATAGGGACAGGAAAAAGGCCGGATACGCAGTATTTT
clone size: -; D gene: -; J gene: TRBJ1-1; V gene: TRBV5-5; CDR3 length: 14; CDR3 protein: CASSLGGGNTEAFF; CDR3 DNA: TGTGCCAGCAGCTTGGGAGGGGGGAACACTGAAGCTTTCTTT
clone size: -; D gene: TRBD1; J gene: TRBJ1-1; V gene: TRBV28; CDR3 length: 15; CDR3 protein: CASSSHQGGNTEAFF; CDR3 DNA: TGTGCCAGCAGCAGCCACCAGGGGGGGAACACTGAAGCTTTCTTT
clone size: -; D gene: -; J gene: TRBJ2-3; V gene: TRBV12-5; CDR3 length: 17; CDR3 protein: CASGLGGTTLSTDTQYF; CDR3 DNA: TGTGCTAGTGGTTTGGGAGGGACAACCCTAAGCACAGATACGCAGTATTTT
clone size: -; D gene: TRBD1; J gene: TRBJ1-3; V gene: TRBV9; CDR3 length: 15; CDR3 protein: CASSVGTGSGNTIYF; CDR3 DNA: TGTGCCAGCAGCGTAGGGACAGGGTCTGGAAACACCATATATTTT
clone size: -; D gene: TRBD1; J gene: TRBJ1-1; V gene: TRBV27; CDR3 length: 12; CDR3 protein: CASSPTGNGAFF; CDR3 DNA: TGTGCCAGCAGTCCGACAGGGAATGGAGCTTTCTTT
clone size: -; D gene: TRBD2; J gene: TRBJ2-1; V gene: TRBV11-2; CDR3 length: 17; CDR3 protein: CASSRGTSGGPYNEQFF; CDR3 DNA: TGTGCCAGCAGCCGAGGGACTAGCGGGGGCCCATACAATGAGCAGTTCTTC
clone size: -; D gene: TRBD1; J gene: TRBJ1-6; V gene: TRBV28; CDR3 length: 16; CDR3 protein: CASRTDREAYNSPLHF; CDR3 DNA: TGTGCCAGCAGAACGGACAGGGAGGCCTATAATTCACCCCTCCACTTT
clone size: -; D gene: TRBD2; J gene: TRBJ2-5; V gene: TRBV7-9; CDR3 length: 14; CDR3 protein: CASSWRTSGETQYF; CDR3 DNA: TGTGCCAGCAGCTGGCGGACTAGCGGCGAGACCCAGTACTTC
clone size: -; D gene: -; J gene: TRBJ1-6; V gene: TRBV28; CDR3 length: 15; CDR3 protein: CASTEQSSYNSPLHF; CDR3 DNA: TGTGCCAGCACCGAGCAGAGCTCCTATAATTCACCCCTCCACTTT
clone size: -; D gene: -; J gene: TRBJ2-3; V gene: TRBV28; CDR3 length: 11; CDR3 protein: CASSNTDTQYF; CDR3 DNA: TGTGCCAGCAGCAATACAGATACGCAGTATTTT
clone size: -; D gene: TRBD1; J gene: TRBJ1-6; V gene: TRBV5-4; CDR3 length: 15; CDR3 protein: CASSFRQGPYSPLHF; CDR3 DNA: TGTGCCAGCAGCTTTAGACAGGGGCCCTATTCACCCCTCCACTTT
clone size: -; D gene: TRBD1; J gene: TRBJ2-7; V gene: TRBV19; CDR3 length: 18; CDR3 protein: CASSGPVGTGSGTYEQYF; CDR3 DNA: TGTGCCAGTAGTGGGCCGGTGGGGACAGGGAGCGGGACCTACGAGCAGTACTTC
clone size: -; D gene: -; J gene: TRBJ2-3; V gene: TRBV13; CDR3 length: 14; CDR3 protein: CASSLVGPTDTQYF; CDR3 DNA: TGTGCCAGCAGCTTAGTAGGTCCCACAGATACGCAGTATTTT
clone size: -; D gene: -; J gene: TRBJ1-3; V gene: TRBV9; CDR3 length: 14; CDR3 protein: CASSVADSGNTIYF; CDR3 DNA: TGTGCCAGCAGCGTAGCAGACTCTGGAAACACCATATATTTT
clone size: -; D gene: TRBD1; J gene: TRBJ2-7; V gene: TRBV4-1; CDR3 length: 20; CDR3 protein: CASSQVKVPGTGIYYYEQYF; CDR3 DNA: TGCGCCAGCAGCCAAGTTAAGGTCCCCGGGACAGGGATCTACTATTACGAGCAGTACTTC
clone size: -; D gene: -; J gene: TRBJ2-7; V gene: TRBV4-3; CDR3 length: 15; CDR3 protein: CASSQDVGSSYEQYF; CDR3 DNA: TGCGCCAGCAGCCAAGATGTGGGGAGCTCCTACGAGCAGTACTTC
clone size: -; D gene: TRBD1; J gene: TRBJ1-4; V gene: TRBV11-2; CDR3 length: 16; CDR3 protein: CASSLDPRGVNEKLFF; CDR3 DNA: TGTGCCAGCAGCTTAGATCCCAGGGGGGTTAATGAAAAACTGTTTTTT
clone size: -; D gene: TRBD2; J gene: TRBJ2-3; V gene: TRBV11-2; CDR3 length: 15; CDR3 protein: CASSLRLLAGDTQYF; CDR3 DNA: TGTGCCAGCAGCTTACGCCTCCTAGCGGGGGATACGCAGTATTTT
clone size: -; D gene: -; J gene: TRBJ1-2; V gene: TRBV29-1; CDR3 length: 12; CDR3 protein: CSASDDRFGYTF; CDR3 DNA: TGCAGCGCCTCAGACGACAGGTTTGGCTACACCTTC
clone size: -; D gene: -; J gene: TRBJ1-1; V gene: TRBV19; CDR3 length: 13; CDR3 protein: CASSSWGVTEAFF; CDR3 DNA: TGTGCCAGTAGTAGTTGGGGGGTGACTGAAGCTTTCTTT
clone size: -; D gene: TRBD2; J gene: TRBJ2-7; V gene: TRBV19; CDR3 length: 17; CDR3 protein: CASSSGNRDYRGYEQYF; CDR3 DNA: TGTGCCAGTAGTAGCGGAAACCGGGACTACCGGGGGTACGAGCAGTACTTC
clone size: -; D gene: -; J gene: TRBJ2-7; V gene: TRBV4-3; CDR3 length: 15; CDR3 protein: CASSVRDDIMGEQYF; CDR3 DNA: TGCGCCAGCAGCGTCCGGGACGACATCATGGGGGAGCAGTACTTC
clone size: -; D gene: -; J gene: TRBJ1-5; V gene: TRBV6-5; CDR3 length: 14; CDR3 protein: CASSPQNSNQPQHF; CDR3 DNA: TGTGCCAGCAGTCCCCAGAATAGCAATCAGCCCCAGCATTTT
clone size: few; D gene: -; J gene: TRBJ1-4; V gene: TRBV12-5; CDR3 length: 18; CDR3 protein: CASGLGDSISATNEKLFF; CDR3 DNA: TGTGCTAGTGGTTTGGGAGACAGCATTTCTGCAACTAATGAAAAACTGTTTTTT
clone size: -; D gene: -; J gene: TRBJ1-5; V gene: TRBV12-3/TRBV12-4; CDR3 length: 12; CDR3 protein: CASSTGNQPQHF; CDR3 DNA: TGTGCCAGCAGTACAGGGAATCAGCCCCAGCATTTT
clone size: -; D gene: TRBD2; J gene: TRBJ2-2; V gene: TRBV19; CDR3 length: 19; CDR3 protein: CASRSLWTAGTSLTGELFF; CDR3 DNA: TGTGCCAGTAGATCTCTTTGGACAGCCGGGACTAGTCTCACCGGGGAGCTGTTTTTT
clone size: -; D gene: -; J gene: TRBJ2-7; V gene: TRBV4-1; CDR3 length: 13; CDR3 protein: CASSQVPRVEQYF; CDR3 DNA: TGCGCCAGCAGCCAAGTCCCAAGGGTCGAGCAGTACTTC
clone size: -; D gene: -; J gene: TRBJ2-7; V gene: TRBV5-1; CDR3 length: 13; CDR3 protein: CASSAGANYEQYF; CDR3 DNA: TGCGCCAGCAGTGCGGGGGCGAACTACGAGCAGTACTTC
clone size: -; D gene: -; J gene: TRBJ1-6; V gene: TRBV2; CDR3 length: 15; CDR3 protein: CASASGGSYNSPLHF; CDR3 DNA: TGTGCAAGCGCCTCAGGAGGCTCCTATAATTCACCCCTCCACTTT
clone size: -; D gene: TRBD1; J gene: TRBJ1-1; V gene: TRBV28; CDR3 length: 14; CDR3 protein: CASSLQTGSTEAFF; CDR3 DNA: TGTGCCAGCAGTTTACAGACAGGGAGCACTGAAGCTTTCTTT
clone size: -; D gene: TRBD2; J gene: TRBJ2-7; V gene: TRBV11-2; CDR3 length: 15; CDR3 protein: CASSLGAGSSYEQYF; CDR3 DNA: TGTGCCAGCAGCTTAGGAGCGGGGTCATCCTACGAGCAGTACTTC
clone size: -; D gene: TRBD2; J gene: TRBJ2-5; V gene: TRBV10-2; CDR3 length: 15; CDR3 protein: CASSEPASGEETQYF; CDR3 DNA: TGCGCCAGCAGTGAGCCAGCTAGCGGGGAAGAGACCCAGTACTTC
clone size: -; D gene: -; J gene: TRBJ1-5; V gene: TRBV19; CDR3 length: 13; CDR3 protein: CASSMAGVEPQHF; CDR3 DNA: TGTGCCAGTAGTATGGCGGGGGTGGAGCCCCAGCATTTT
clone size: -; D gene: -; J gene: TRBJ1-1; V gene: TRBV19; CDR3 length: 13; CDR3 protein: CASTRRGNTEAFF; CDR3 DNA: TGTGCCAGTACCAGAAGGGGCAACACTGAAGCTTTCTTT
clone size: -; D gene: -; J gene: TRBJ2-2; V gene: TRBV2; CDR3 length: 14; CDR3 protein: CASGGQGNTGELFF; CDR3 DNA: TGTGCCAGCGGGGGGCAGGGGAACACCGGGGAGCTGTTTTTT
clone size: -; D gene: TRBD2; J gene: TRBJ2-2; V gene: TRBV4-3; CDR3 length: 16; CDR3 protein: CASSRASGGNTGELFF; CDR3 DNA: TGCGCCAGCAGCCGGGCAAGCGGGGGGAACACCGGGGAGCTGTTTTTT
clone size: -; D gene: -; J gene: TRBJ1-1; V gene: TRBV10-3; CDR3 length: 13; CDR3 protein: CAIKKGANTEAFF; CDR3 DNA: TGTGCCATCAAGAAAGGTGCGAACACTGAAGCTTTCTTT
clone size: -; D gene: -; J gene: TRBJ1-4; V gene: TRBV7-2; CDR3 length: 15; CDR3 protein: CASSGTGAANEKLFF; CDR3 DNA: TGTGCCAGCAGCGGTACGGGTGCGGCTAATGAAAAACTGTTTTTT
clone size: -; D gene: -; J gene: TRBJ2-3; V gene: TRBV7-6; CDR3 length: 16; CDR3 protein: CASSAPGAPGTDTQYF; CDR3 DNA: TGTGCCAGCAGCGCTCCCGGGGCCCCGGGTACAGATACGCAGTATTTT
clone size: -; D gene: TRBD2; J gene: TRBJ2-3; V gene: TRBV5-4; CDR3 length: 18; CDR3 protein: CASSSRGLAGGLTDTQYF; CDR3 DNA: TGTGCCAGCAGCTCCCGGGGACTAGCGGGGGGGCTCACAGATACGCAGTATTTT
clone size: -; D gene: -; J gene: TRBJ2-7; V gene: TRBV11-2; CDR3 length: 15; CDR3 protein: CASSLTTGRWYEQYF; CDR3 DNA: TGTGCCAGCAGCTTAACTACCGGGCGCTGGTACGAGCAGTACTTC
clone size: few; D gene: TRBD1; J gene: TRBJ2-7; V gene: TRBV5-4; CDR3 length: 15; CDR3 protein: CASSEGQGRIYEQYF; CDR3 DNA: TGTGCCAGCAGCGAGGGACAGGGGCGAATCTACGAGCAGTACTTC
clone size: -; D gene: -; J gene: TRBJ1-5; V gene: TRBV6-2/TRBV6-3; CDR3 length: 13; CDR3 protein: CASSYAGDQPQHF; CDR3 DNA: TGTGCCAGCAGTTATGCCGGGGATCAGCCCCAGCATTTT
clone size: -; D gene: -; J gene: TRBJ1-2; V gene: TRBV5-6; CDR3 length: 16; CDR3 protein: CASSLGAGYFHYGYTF; CDR3 DNA: TGTGCCAGCAGCTTGGGGGCAGGGTACTTTCACTATGGCTACACCTTC
clone size: -; D gene: TRBD1; J gene: TRBJ2-5; V gene: TRBV18; CDR3 length: 15; CDR3 protein: CASSSDRGFQETQYF; CDR3 DNA: TGTGCCAGCTCATCAGACAGGGGTTTCCAAGAGACCCAGTACTTC
clone size: -; D gene: -; J gene: TRBJ1-2; V gene: TRBV29-1; CDR3 length: 10; CDR3 protein: CSVEEGGYTF; CDR3 DNA: TGCAGCGTTGAGGAGGGAGGCTACACCTTC
clone size: -; D gene: -; J gene: TRBJ1-1; V gene: TRBV5-1; CDR3 length: 15; CDR3 protein: CASSLEGTMNTEAFF; CDR3 DNA: TGCGCCAGCAGCCTGGAAGGGACGATGAACACTGAAGCTTTCTTT
clone size: -; D gene: -; J gene: TRBJ1-1; V gene: TRBV21-1; CDR3 length: 15; CDR3 protein: CASTITGGGNTEAFF; CDR3 DNA: TGTGCCAGCACTATCACAGGGGGGGGGAACACTGAAGCTTTCTTT
clone size: -; D gene: TRBD1; J gene: TRBJ1-5; V gene: TRBV28; CDR3 length: 14; CDR3 protein: CASRYRGSNQPQHF; CDR3 DNA: TGTGCCAGCCGATACAGGGGGTCCAATCAGCCCCAGCATTTT
clone size: -; D gene: -; J gene: TRBJ2-5; V gene: TRBV18; CDR3 length: 16; CDR3 protein: CASSPALFEEQETQYF; CDR3 DNA: TGTGCCAGCTCACCAGCATTGTTCGAGGAGCAAGAGACCCAGTACTTC
clone size: -; D gene: -; J gene: TRBJ2-7; V gene: TRBV19; CDR3 length: 13; CDR3 protein: CASSIGRVSEQYF; CDR3 DNA: TGTGCCAGTAGTATAGGGCGAGTTTCCGAGCAGTACTTC